These T cell receptor beta chains were read from a single sample in a study of immune characterization of retroperitoneal liposarcoma. TCRdb recomputed calls from the PCR reads with MiXCR, one row per CDR3 protein. The data contain 7,000 to 8,000 distinct CDR3 sequences, 25% to 30% of them singletons. Sequencing was carried out using blood. The receptors originated from a male donor with retroperitoneal liposarcoma. CDR3s include the opening cysteine and the closing phenylalanine or tryptophan.

V gene: TRBV6-4
J gene: -
CDR3 protein: CASRKLAGGHEQYF

V gene: TRBV6-5
J gene: TRBJ2-1
CDR3 protein: CASSLGLLSYNEQFF

V gene: TRBV5-1
J gene: TRBJ1-3
CDR3 protein: CASRFDRASGNTIYF

V gene: TRBV29-1
J gene: TRBJ1-2
CDR3 protein: CSVDGRDLDNYGYTF

V gene: TRBV10-1
J gene: TRBJ2-5
CDR3 protein: CASSESLGEQYF

V gene: TRBV7-3
J gene: -
CDR3 protein: CASSRGGNNEQYF

V gene: TRBV6-1
J gene: TRBJ2-7
CDR3 protein: CASILAVDRLSYEQYF

V gene: TRBV6-1
J gene: TRBJ1-1
CDR3 protein: CASSESAVLGLSTEAFF

V gene: TRBV11-3
J gene: TRBJ2-1
CDR3 protein: CASSFTGDSYNEQFF

V gene: TRBV6-6
J gene: TRBJ2-1
CDR3 protein: CASSKGQGGNEQFF

V gene: TRBV6-6
J gene: TRBJ2-4
CDR3 protein: CASSHRGSENIQYF

V gene: TRBV6-1
J gene: TRBJ2-2
CDR3 protein: CASSSMEWKLFF

V gene: TRBV6-1
J gene: TRBJ1-5
CDR3 protein: CASKGTRAEQPQHF

V gene: TRBV27
J gene: TRBJ2-3
CDR3 protein: CASSRRAGSDTQYF

V gene: TRBV7-2
J gene: TRBJ2-5
CDR3 protein: CASSPGLSLETQYF

V gene: TRBV9
J gene: TRBJ2-3
CDR3 protein: CASSYQLAGGADTQYF

V gene: TRBV27
J gene: TRBJ2-1
CDR3 protein: CASTSEPASQKRNEQFF

V gene: TRBV6-1
J gene: TRBJ2-4
CDR3 protein: CASSEVRVWGNIQYF

V gene: TRBV6-1
J gene: -
CDR3 protein: CASSEALWRKSSYEQYF

V gene: TRBV6-1
J gene: TRBJ2-5
CDR3 protein: CASSPGTSGYNEQYF

V gene: TRBV12-3/TRBV12-4
J gene: -
CDR3 protein: CASSRLSGAIYEQYF

V gene: TRBV7-3
J gene: TRBJ2-2
CDR3 protein: CASSTTSFSNTGELFF

V gene: TRBV11-3
J gene: TRBJ1-6
CDR3 protein: CASSLVPNSPLHF

V gene: TRBV12-3/TRBV12-4
J gene: TRBJ2-1
CDR3 protein: CASSLVRTGEQFF

V gene: TRBV28
J gene: TRBJ1-5
CDR3 protein: CASNREGNQPQHF

V gene: TRBV4-1
J gene: TRBJ2-1
CDR3 protein: CASSQEGSLGNEQFF

V gene: TRBV7-2
J gene: TRBJ2-5
CDR3 protein: CASSFKRATQETQYF

V gene: TRBV6-8
J gene: TRBJ1-2
CDR3 protein: CASSYSGTGSIYGYTF